This TCR beta chain emerged from a study of T cells after yellow fever vaccination. TCRdb processed the 5' RACE reads anew with MiXCR; each CDR3 protein has one entry. Of a few hundred thousand distinct CDR3 sequences detected, 15% to 20% appear once; the ten largest clones hold roughly an eighth. This clonotype was observed many times. This TCR came from a man aged 30 to 45 who received the YFV17D yellow fever vaccine. Here the sequenced sample was PBMCs, taken 15 days after the yellow fever booster vaccination.

CDR3 sequence reads: CATSRDSGRRTDTQYF. The CDR3 DNA is TGTGCCACCAGCAGAGATAGCGGGAGACGCACAGATACGCAGTATTTT. This chain joins TRBV15 and TRBJ2-3; 9 bases agree with TRBD2. Trimming took 0 bases from V and 1 from J; bases not matched to a gene: 2. The germline CDR1 and CDR2 sequences are LNHNV and YYDKDF (reference sequence). The CDR3 is 16 residues long.